The T cell receptor beta chain under discussion was sequenced for a study of blood T cell repertoires in COVID-19. About the research overall: T cells, B-cell-depleted T cells, or PBMCs supplied cDNA or gDNA.

This clone was counted once. The CDR3 is 15 amino acids. Per the germline V gene, CDR1 is ENHRY and CDR2 is SYGVKD. J lost 6 bases, V lost 5 bases, and 6 bases had no gene match. The method was immunoSEQ multiplex PCR; TCRdb's version includes in-frame clones alone and lacks a portion of them. The sample has 200,000 or so clones; approximately 86% are singletons. The sample comprised peripheral blood. This sequence was found in a man aged 70-80 years with active or convalescent COVID-19. The chain couples TRBV10-3 to TRBJ2-3; TRBD1 matches 12 bases. For the CDR3, the DNA is TGTGCCATCAGTCAGGGACAGGGGGCCGGGGATACGCAGTATTTT. The encoded protein is CAISQGQGAGDTQYF.